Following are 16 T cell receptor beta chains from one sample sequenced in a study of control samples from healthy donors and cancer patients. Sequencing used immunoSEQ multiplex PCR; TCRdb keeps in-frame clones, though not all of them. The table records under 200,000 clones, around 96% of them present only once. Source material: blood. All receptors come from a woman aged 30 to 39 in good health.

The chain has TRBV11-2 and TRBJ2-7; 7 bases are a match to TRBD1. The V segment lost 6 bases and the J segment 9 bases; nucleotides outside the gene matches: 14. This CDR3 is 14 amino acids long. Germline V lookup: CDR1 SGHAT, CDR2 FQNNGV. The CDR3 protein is CASRGQAGGGAQYF. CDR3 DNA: TGTGCCAGCAGAGGACAGGCCGGAGGTGGGGCGCAGTACTTC.

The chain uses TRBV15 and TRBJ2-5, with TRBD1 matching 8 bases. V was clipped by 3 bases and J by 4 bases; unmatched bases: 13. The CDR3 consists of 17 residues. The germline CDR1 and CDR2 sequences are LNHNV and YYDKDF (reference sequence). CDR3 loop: CATSSPDFRGPGETQYF. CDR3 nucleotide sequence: TGTGCCACCAGCAGCCCTGACTTCAGGGGGCCGGGAGAGACCCAGTACTTC.

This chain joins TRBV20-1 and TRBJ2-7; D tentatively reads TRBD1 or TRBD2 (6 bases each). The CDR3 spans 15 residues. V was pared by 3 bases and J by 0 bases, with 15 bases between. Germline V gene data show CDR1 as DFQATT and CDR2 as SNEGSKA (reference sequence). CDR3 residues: CSASTGARVSYEQYF. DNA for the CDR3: TGCAGTGCTAGTACGGGGGCGAGGGTCTCCTACGAGCAGTACTTC.

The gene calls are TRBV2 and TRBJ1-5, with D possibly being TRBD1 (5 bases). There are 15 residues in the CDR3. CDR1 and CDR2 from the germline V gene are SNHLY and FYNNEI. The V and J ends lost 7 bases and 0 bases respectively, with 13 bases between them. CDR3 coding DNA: TGTGCCAGCACCGTGGGACCATCTAGCAATCAGCCCCAGCATTTT. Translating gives CASTVGPSSNQPQHF.

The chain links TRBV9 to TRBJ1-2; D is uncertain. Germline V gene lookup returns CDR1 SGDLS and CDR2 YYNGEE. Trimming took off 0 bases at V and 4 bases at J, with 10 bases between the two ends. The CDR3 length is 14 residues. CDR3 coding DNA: TGTGCCAGCAGCGTAGACCCCACTGCCTATGGCTACACCTTC. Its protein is CASSVDPTAYGYTF.

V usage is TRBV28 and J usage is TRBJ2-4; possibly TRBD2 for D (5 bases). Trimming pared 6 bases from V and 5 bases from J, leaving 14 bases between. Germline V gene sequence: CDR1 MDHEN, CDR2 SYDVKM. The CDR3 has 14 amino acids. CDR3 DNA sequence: TGTGCCAGCAGACGTCACTCACTAGAAAACATTCAGTACTTC. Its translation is CASRRHSLENIQYF.

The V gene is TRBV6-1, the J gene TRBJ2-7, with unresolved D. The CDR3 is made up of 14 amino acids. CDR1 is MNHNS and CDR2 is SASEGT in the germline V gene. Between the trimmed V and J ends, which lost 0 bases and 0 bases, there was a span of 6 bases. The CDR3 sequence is CASSEAYSSYEQYF. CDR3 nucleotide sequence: TGTGCCAGCAGTGAAGCCTATAGCTCCTACGAGCAGTACTTC.

The CDR3 spells CAISPRRAISDNYGYTF. The CDR3 region has the DNA TGTGCCATCAGTCCACGCAGAGCGATTTCGGATAACTATGGCTACACCTTC. J is TRBJ1-2 and V is TRBV10-3; D call uncertain. The CDR3 covers 17 residues. CDR1 is ENHRY and CDR2 is SYGVKD in the germline V gene. V was clipped by 5 bases and J by 1 base, with 20 bases between them.

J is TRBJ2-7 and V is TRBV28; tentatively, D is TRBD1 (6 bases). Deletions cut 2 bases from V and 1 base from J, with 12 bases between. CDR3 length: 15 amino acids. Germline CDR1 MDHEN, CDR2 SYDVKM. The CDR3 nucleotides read TGTGCCAGCAGTTTAGGGGGCAGAGATTCCTACGAGCAGTACTTC. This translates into CASSLGGRDSYEQYF.

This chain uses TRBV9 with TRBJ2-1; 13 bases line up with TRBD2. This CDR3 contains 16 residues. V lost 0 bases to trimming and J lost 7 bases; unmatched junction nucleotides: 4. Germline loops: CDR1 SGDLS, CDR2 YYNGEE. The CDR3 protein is CASSVALAGGPNEQFF. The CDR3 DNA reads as TGTGCCAGCAGCGTAGCACTAGCGGGGGGGCCGAATGAGCAGTTCTTC.

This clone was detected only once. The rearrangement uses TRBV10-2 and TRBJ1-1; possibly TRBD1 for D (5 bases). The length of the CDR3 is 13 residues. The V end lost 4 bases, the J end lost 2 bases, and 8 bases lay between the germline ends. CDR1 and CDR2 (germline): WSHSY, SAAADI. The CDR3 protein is CASSAGGNTEAFF. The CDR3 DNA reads TGCGCCAGCAGTGCGGGGGGAAACACTGAAGCTTTCTTT.

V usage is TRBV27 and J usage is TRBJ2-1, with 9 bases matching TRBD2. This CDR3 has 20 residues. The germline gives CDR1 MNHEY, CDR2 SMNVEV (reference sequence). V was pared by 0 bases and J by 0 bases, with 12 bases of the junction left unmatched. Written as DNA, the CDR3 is TGTGCCAGCAGTTTATCTCCTGTGATAGCGGGAGTTAGCTCCTACAATGAGCAGTTCTTC. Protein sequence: CASSLSPVIAGVSSYNEQFF.

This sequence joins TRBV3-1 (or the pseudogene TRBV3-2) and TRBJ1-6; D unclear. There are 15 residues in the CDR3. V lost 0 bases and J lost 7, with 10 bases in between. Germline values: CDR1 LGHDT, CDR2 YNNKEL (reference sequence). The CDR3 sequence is CASSQERLGNSPLHF. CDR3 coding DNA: TGTGCCAGCAGCCAAGAACGCCTTGGGAATTCACCCCTCCACTTT.

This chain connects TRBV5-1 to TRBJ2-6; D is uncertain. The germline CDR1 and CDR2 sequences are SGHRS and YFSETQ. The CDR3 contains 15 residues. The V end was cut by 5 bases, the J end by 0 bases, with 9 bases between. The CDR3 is CASRRPSSGANVLTF. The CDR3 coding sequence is TGCGCCAGCAGGCGGCCGTCCTCTGGGGCCAACGTCCTGACTTTC.

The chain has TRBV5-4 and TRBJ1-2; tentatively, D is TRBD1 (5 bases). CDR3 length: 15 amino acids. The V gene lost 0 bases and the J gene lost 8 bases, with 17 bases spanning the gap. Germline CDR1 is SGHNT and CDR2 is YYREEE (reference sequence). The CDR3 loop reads CASSLAREPWYGYTF. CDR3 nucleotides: TGTGCCAGCAGCTTGGCCAGGGAACCATGGTACGGCTACACCTTC.

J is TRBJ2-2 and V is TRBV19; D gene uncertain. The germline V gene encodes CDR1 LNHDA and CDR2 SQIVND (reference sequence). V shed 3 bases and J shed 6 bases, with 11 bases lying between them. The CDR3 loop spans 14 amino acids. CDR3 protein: CASSIGLNSGELFF. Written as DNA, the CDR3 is TGTGCCAGTAGTATCGGTCTAAACTCCGGGGAGCTGTTTTTT.